This TCR beta chain derives from a study of cytomegalovirus exposure and HLA in healthy donors. Across the whole study: The same platform as the 500 to 700 first-cohort repertoires was used for the 120 or so validation repertoires, a later analysis reported.

Whole-study findings and limits: Reportedly, cytomegalovirus status was diagnosed with high sensitivity and specificity. The tendency of first-cohort TCR clusters to co-occur in the approximately 110 validation repertoires was identified by a subsequent analysis.

The method was immunoSEQ multiplex PCR; TCRdb's version includes in-frame clones alone and lacks a portion of them. The sample lists roughly 130,000 clones, around nine tenths seen once, with approximately 1.5% in the top ten. Germline V gene lookup returns CDR1 SGDLS and CDR2 YYNGEE. This CDR3 contains 14 residues. V lost 1 base and J lost 0, with 6 bases in between. Notes on this clone: Its specificity is not known. Other DNA sequences in the same sample also yield this CDR3.

The clonotype comes from a man under 40 in good health and CMV-seronegative. The specimen was PBMCs. The chain couples TRBV9 to TRBJ2-3; D ambiguous. The CDR3 sequence: CASSVSGSTDTQYF. CDR3 nucleotides: TGTGCCAGCAGCGTATCAGGCAGCACAGATACGCAGTATTTT.